These T cell receptor beta chains were read from a single sample in a study of identical twins. Each CDR3 protein gets one entry after TCRdb re-called the 5' RACE reads with MiXCR. Of roughly 1.6 million distinct CDR3 sequences in the sample, around a third were seen once. Input material: cord blood. Receptors were obtained from a newborn girl in good health. The CDR3 runs from the conserved cysteine through the conserved F or W. Fields, in order: D gene, V gene, J gene, clone size, CDR3 protein, CDR3 DNA. A D gene is named only where the DNA matches it firmly. Size is stated for part of the rows, as once, few or many counts, or as a class when the clone is expanded.

>TRBD2|TRBV2|TRBJ2-5|few
CASSVTSGGAFETQYF
TGTGCCAGCAGTGTGACTAGCGGGGGGGCCTTTGAGACCCAGTACTTC
>.|TRBV9|TRBJ2-7|.
CASSIGSWNEQYF
TGTGCCAGCAGTATAGGGTCTTGGAACGAGCAGTACTTC
>TRBD2|TRBV12-5|TRBJ2-1|.
CASGLGPRRGASYNEQFF
TGTGCTAGTGGTTTGGGACCCCGGCGGGGGGCATCCTACAATGAGCAGTTCTTC
>.|TRBV27|TRBJ2-1|.
CASSLSPPRGNEQFF
TGTGCCAGCAGTTTATCCCCACCAAGGGGCAATGAGCAGTTCTTC
>.|TRBV5-6|TRBJ2-7|.
CASSSLPEGAYEQYF
TGTGCCAGCAGCTCATTACCGGAGGGGGCCTACGAGCAGTACTTC
>.|TRBV28|TRBJ2-5|few
CASRPGEGETQYF
TGTGCCAGCAGGCCAGGGGAGGGAGAGACCCAGTACTTC
>TRBD2|TRBV5-1|TRBJ2-1|few
CASSSLLSGGANEQFF
TGCGCCAGCAGCTCCCTCCTTAGCGGGGGGGCCAATGAGCAGTTCTTC
>TRBD1|TRBV7-9|TRBJ2-7|.
CASGPGTGFYEQYF
TGTGCCAGCGGCCCCGGGACAGGGTTTTACGAGCAGTACTTC
>TRBD1|TRBV6-6|TRBJ2-5|few
CASSWTGGLAREQYF
TGTGCCAGCAGTTGGACAGGGGGTCTAGCGAGGGAGCAGTACTTC
>TRBD1|TRBV28|TRBJ2-2|.
CASRPGQQNTGELFF
TGTGCCAGCAGGCCGGGACAGCAAAACACCGGGGAGCTGTTTTTT
>.|TRBV5-1|TRBJ2-5|once
CASSLAMGTQETQYF
TGCGCCAGCAGCCTCGCCATGGGGACACAAGAGACCCAGTACTTC
>TRBD2|TRBV29-1|TRBJ2-7|.
CSVVWPAGSTSYEQYF
TGCAGCGTTGTGTGGCCAGCGGGGTCCACCTCCTACGAGCAGTACTTC
>TRBD2|TRBV2|TRBJ2-1|.
CASGLADHSYEQFF
TGTGCCAGCGGACTAGCGGACCACTCCTACGAGCAGTTCTTC
>.|TRBV4-1|TRBJ2-7|.
CASGQEGLGYSYEQYF
TGCGCCAGCGGCCAAGAGGGGCTAGGCTATTCCTACGAGCAGTACTTC
>.|TRBV7-2|TRBJ2-3|many
CASSLARLGTDTQYF
TGTGCCAGCAGCTTAGCGCGACTAGGCACAGATACGCAGTATTTT
>TRBD1|TRBV12-3/TRBV12-4|TRBJ1-1|.
CASSPRQGRVGSYAFF
TGTGCCAGCAGTCCCAGACAGGGGCGGGTAGGGTCGTACGCTTTCTTT
>TRBD1|TRBV7-9|TRBJ2-3|.
CASSPWDRVPTDTQYF
TGTGCCAGCAGCCCTTGGGACAGGGTTCCCACAGATACGCAGTATTTT
>.|TRBV29-1|TRBJ2-5|many
CSAGTQETQYF
TGCAGTGCTGGGACACAAGAGACCCAGTACTTC
>.|TRBV30|TRBJ1-5|.
CAWSSGGLDQPQHF
TGTGCCTGGAGTTCTGGGGGGCTTGATCAGCCCCAGCATTTT
>.|TRBV30|TRBJ2-7|.
CAWGWLLGPYEQYF
TGTGCCTGGGGCTGGCTTCTTGGACCCTACGAGCAGTACTTC
>.|TRBV20-1|TRBJ1-2|.
CSAAGQPDYGYTF
TGCAGTGCAGCGGGACAACCCGACTATGGCTACACCTTC
>TRBD2|TRBV9|TRBJ2-5|few
CASSVAIAGQETQYF
TGTGCCAGCAGCGTAGCGATAGCGGGACAAGAGACCCAGTACTTC
>.|TRBV5-1|TRBJ1-2|few
CASSLYQGKEGYTF
TGCGCCAGCAGCTTGTACCAGGGGAAGGAGGGCTACACCTTC
>.|TRBV20-1|TRBJ2-1|.
CSARDRRGPSYNEQFF
TGCAGTGCTAGAGATCGGCGGGGACCCTCCTACAATGAGCAGTTCTTC
>.|TRBV28|TRBJ1-6|few
CAFVRVGSPLHF
TGTGCTTTCGTCCGAGTTGGTTCACCCCTCCACTTT
>.|TRBV28|TRBJ1-2|.
CASKPQGIYGYTF
TGTGCCAGCAAACCACAGGGAATCTATGGCTACACCTTC
>.|TRBV5-1|TRBJ1-2|.
CASSLAGTEGGYTF
TGCGCCAGCAGCTTGGCGGGGACGGAGGGGGGCTACACCTTC
>TRBD2|TRBV10-3|TRBJ2-1|.
CASKAGGPPNEQFF
TGTGCCTCGAAAGCGGGGGGGCCCCCCAATGAGCAGTTCTTC
>TRBD2|TRBV12-3/TRBV12-4|TRBJ2-5|.
CASSPTSGRALKETQYF
TGTGCCAGCAGTCCCACTAGCGGGAGGGCCTTAAAGGAGACCCAGTACTTC
>.|TRBV6-6|TRBJ1-6|.
CASSPLSSGSLNSPLHF
TGTGCCAGCAGTCCCCTATCGTCGGGCAGCCTTAATTCACCCCTCCACTTT
>.|TRBV5-1|TRBJ2-7|.
CASSLAGYSYEQSF
TGCGCCAGCAGCTTGGCCGGCTACTCCTACGAGCAGTCCTTC
>.|TRBV6-1|TRBJ1-6|few
CASSTLLSLACYRSNNSPLHF
TGTGCCAGCAGTACCCTGCTCTCTTTAGCCTGCTACAGGTCAAATAATTCACCCCTCCACTTT
>.|TRBV27|TRBJ2-3|.
CASSSLALGDTDTQYF
TGTGCCAGCAGTTCCTTGGCTCTGGGGGACACAGATACGCAGTATTTT
>.|TRBV5-6|TRBJ2-1|.
CASSWKGVTYNEQFF
TGTGCCAGCAGCTGGAAGGGAGTCACCTACAATGAGCAGTTCTTC
>.|TRBV28|TRBJ1-1|.
CASTILGGRPGTEAFF
TGTGCCAGCACCATTCTAGGGGGGCGCCCGGGGACTGAAGCTTTCTTT
>.|TRBV12-3/TRBV12-4|TRBJ2-5|.
CASSWDTRGQETQYF
TGTGCCAGCAGTTGGGACACCAGGGGACAAGAGACCCAGTACTTC
>.|TRBV3-1|TRBJ1-2|few
CASSQEQGMGYTF
TGTGCCAGCAGCCAAGAACAGGGTATGGGCTACACCTTC